This passage covers 6 T cell receptor beta chains from one sample sequenced in a study of early T cells in non-severe SARS-CoV-2 infection. In TCRdb, the 5' RACE reads were re-called with MiXCR into one record per CDR3 protein. The sample has tens of thousands of distinct CDR3 sequences, approximately 7.1% seen once; the top ten hold around 13%. The sample consisted of whole blood, taken at baseline. The source of these receptors is an adult who was a healthcare worker with PCR-confirmed SARS-CoV-2 infection or an uninfected control (not recorded which).

The rearrangement uses TRBV5-8 and TRBJ2-7; D not resolved. CDR1 is SGHTS, CDR2 YDEGEE, per germline. The length of the CDR3 is 10 residues. Between the trimmed V and J ends, which lost 7 bases and 0 bases, there was a span of 2 bases. The CDR3 sequence: CASASYEQYF. The CDR3 DNA reads TGTGCCAGCGCCTCCTACGAGCAGTACTTC.

The J gene is TRBJ2-7, the V gene TRBV29-1; D not resolved. Germline V lookup: CDR1 SQVTM, CDR2 ANQGSEA. Trimming removed 0 bases at V and 7 bases at J, with 10 bases between. This CDR3 contains 12 residues. The CDR3 reads CSVEDTQGEQYV. The CDR3 bases are TGCAGCGTTGAAGACACACAAGGAGAGCAGTACGTC.

This clonotype was detected many times. The V and J genes are TRBV18 and TRBJ1-4; no clear D. Between the trimmed V and J ends, which lost 1 base and 4 bases, there was a span of 16 bases. Germline V CDR1 and CDR2: KGHSH, LQKENI. The CDR3 has 17 residues. CDR3 in amino acids: CASSPQEGTGDNEKLFF. The CDR3 coding sequence is TGTGCCAGCTCACCACAAGAAGGCACGGGAGATAATGAAAAACTGTTTTTT.

This clonotype was seen only a few times. The gene calls are TRBV2 and TRBJ2-7, with D perhaps TRBD2 (5 bases). The CDR3 loop spans 16 amino acids. Per germline, CDR1 SNHLY and CDR2 FYNNEI. V shed 6 bases and J shed 3 bases, with 21 bases lying between them. The CDR3 region is CASRYPSGPAGYEQYF. CDR3 coding DNA: TGTGCCAGCAGATACCCATCAGGTCCCGCGGGCTACGAGCAGTACTTC.

The genes are TRBV15 and TRBJ2-5; D tentatively fits TRBD1 or TRBD2 (5 bases each). V lost 0 bases to trimming and J lost 5 bases, with 10 bases between them. The germline V gene has CDR1 LNHNV and CDR2 YYDKDF (reference sequence). The CDR3 consists of 14 residues. CDR3 sequence reads: CATSRDRGGETQYF. DNA for the CDR3: TGTGCCACCAGCAGAGATCGTGGGGGTGAGACCCAGTACTTC.

Ten or more counts support this clonotype. The rearrangement joins TRBV7-6 to TRBJ2-5, with D perhaps being TRBD1 or TRBD2 (5 bases each). The CDR3 covers 16 residues. Germline V CDR1 and CDR2: SGHVS, FNYEAQ. Trimming took 5 bases from V and 0 from J, leaving 16 bases between them. CDR3 in amino acids: CASSPTGTVNQETQYF. Written as DNA, the CDR3 is TGTGCCAGCAGCCCTACCGGGACCGTAAACCAAGAGACCCAGTACTTC. The whole variable domain, filled in from reference TRBV7-6 and TRBJ2-5, reads GAGVSQSPRYKVTKRGQDVALRCDPISGHVSLYWYRQALGQGPEFLTYFNYEAQQDKSGLPNDRFSAERPEGSISTLTIQRTEQRDSAMYRCASSPTGTVNQETQYFGPGTRLLVL.